This is a list of T cell receptor beta chains from one sample in a study of technical replicates of blood from a few donors. Sequencing used immunoSEQ multiplex PCR; TCRdb keeps in-frame clones, though not all of them. The sample lists around 80,000 clones, over 95% occurring once. The sequencing input was T cells isolated from PBMCs. These receptor sequences come from a human donor in good health. CDR3s include the opening cysteine and the closing phenylalanine or tryptophan. D genes are given only for firm matches. The size of a clone is reported for some rows only, either as once, few or many, or as a class for expanded clones.

j_call v_call d_call clone_size cdr3_nt cdr3_aa
TRBJ2-5 TRBV27 - - TGTGCCAGCAGTTACCGGTATAGGTCGGGGCAAGAGACCCAGTACTTC CASSYRYRSGQETQYF
TRBJ1-1 TRBV30 - - TGTGCCTGGAGTGTAATCAGGGAAGCTTTCTTT CAWSVIREAFF
TRBJ1-5 TRBV14 - - TGTGCCAGCAGCCGCACCGGGGGGCAGCCCCAGCATTTT CASSRTGGQPQHF
TRBJ2-7 TRBV18 TRBD1 - TGTGCCAGCTCACCGCAGCGGACGACAGGGGGCGCATACGAGCAGTACTTC CASSPQRTTGGAYEQYF
TRBJ2-3 TRBV10-1 TRBD2 - TGCGCCAGCTCTGTGTTCGAGCGGGAGAGCGCAGATACGCAGTATTTT CASSVFERESADTQYF
TRBJ2-7 TRBV6-5 - - TGTGCCAGCAATCGGGAGCCCAGGGGGGAGCAGTACTTC CASNREPRGEQYF
TRBJ2-7 TRBV6-1 TRBD2 - TGTGCCAGCAGTGAATCTGCGACTAGCGGGAGGTACGAGCAGTACTTC CASSESATSGRYEQYF
TRBJ2-1 TRBV28 - - TGTGCCAGCAGTTCCTCCGGGACTTCTTTTCATGAGCAGTTCTTC CASSSSGTSFHEQFF
TRBJ1-3 TRBV6-5 - once TGTGCCAGCAGTTACTCAGGGAGAGTTGGAAACACCATATATTTT CASSYSGRVGNTIYF
TRBJ1-4 TRBV4-2 - few TGTGCCAGCAGCCAAGGACGGGAACCCCCTAATGAAAAACTGTTTTTT CASSQGREPPNEKLFF
TRBJ1-3 TRBV28 - - TGTGCCAGCAGGCGAGCAGGGAACTCTGGAAACACCATATATTTT CASRRAGNSGNTIYF
TRBJ2-7 TRBV28 TRBD2 - TGTGCCAGCAGTATAGCGGGTGGTTCCTACGAGCAGTACTTC CASSIAGGSYEQYF
TRBJ2-1 TRBV19 TRBD2 - TGTGCCAGTAGTTCAGGACTAGCCTACAATGAGCAGTTCTTC CASSSGLAYNEQFF
TRBJ1-4 TRBV7-7 - - TGTGCTAGCAGCTTAAGAGTGGGCGAGAATGAAAAACTGTTTTTT CASSLRVGENEKLFF
TRBJ1-3 TRBV7-2 - - TGTGCCAGCAGCTTAGCGAGCCGTACCTCTGGAAACACCATATATTTT CASSLASRTSGNTIYF
TRBJ2-1 TRBV27 TRBD2 - TGTGCCAGCAGTTTCATGGCGGGAGGAAGAGAGCAGTTCTTC CASSFMAGGREQFF
TRBJ2-5 TRBV30 - - TGTGCCTGGAGCGCCTCGGGGACCCAGTACTTC CAWSASGTQYF
TRBJ2-1 TRBV10-3 - - TGTGCCATCAAACGGGCGGTCGGGGGTGATGAGCAGTTCTTC CAIKRAVGGDEQFF
TRBJ1-1 TRBV28 - - TGTGCCAGCAGAGGCCCGGGGTACCCTGAAGCTTTCTTT CASRGPGYPEAFF
TRBJ1-2 TRBV28 - - TGTGCCAGCAGTTTAGGGGGCCCACCCTATGGCTACACCTTC CASSLGGPPYGYTF
TRBJ1-2 TRBV10-3 TRBD1 once TGTGCCATCACCGAGGGACAGACCTTTAACTATGGCTACACCTTC CAITEGQTFNYGYTF
TRBJ1-3 TRBV11-3 - - TGTGCCAGCGGACAGTTCTCTGGAAACACCATATATTTT CASGQFSGNTIYF
TRBJ2-7 TRBV28 TRBD1 - TGTGCCAGCATAGGACAGGGGAATCACGAGCAGTACTTC CASIGQGNHEQYF
TRBJ2-7 TRBV4-1 TRBD2 - TGCGCCAGCAGCCGACAAAAGGATGGAGCGGGAGGATTGAACGAGCAGTACTTC CASSRQKDGAGGLNEQYF
TRBJ1-1 TRBV7-3 - - TGTGCCAGCAGCTTAGGGCAGGGCACTGAAGCTTTCTTT CASSLGQGTEAFF
TRBJ2-1 TRBV27 TRBD2 once TGTGCCAGCAGTCCCCCCGGGAGGGTAGACAATGAGCAGTTCTTC CASSPPGRVDNEQFF
TRBJ1-1 TRBV28 - few TGTGCCAGCAGTACCGACGGGGGCACTGAAGCTTTCTTT CASSTDGGTEAFF
TRBJ2-1 TRBV2 TRBD1 - TGTGCCAGCACCCCTTCGGGGGTCCCCGGGACAGGGGTTTACAATGAGCAGTTCTTC CASTPSGVPGTGVYNEQFF